Listed here is a single TCR beta chain. This specimen comes from a study of monozygotic twins with inflammatory bowel disease. This CDR3 region has 12 residues. Germline V gene data show CDR1 as LNHDA and CDR2 as SQIVND (reference sequence). The template switching step added UMIs that contained a 6-nucleotide sample barcode. Amplification of TCRalpha and TCRbeta cDNA involved two nested PCRs that ran for 16 and 9 cycles. Using the 5' RACE reads, TCRdb records one entry per CDR3 protein without DNA. The table for this sample gives some 150,000 distinct CDR3 sequences. Sequencing was performed on blood. The chain carries TRBV19 and TRBJ1-2. The source is a human donor with ulcerative colitis or Crohn's disease, or a healthy co-twin of an affected twin (not recorded which). The CDR3 loop reads CASSVANYGYTF.